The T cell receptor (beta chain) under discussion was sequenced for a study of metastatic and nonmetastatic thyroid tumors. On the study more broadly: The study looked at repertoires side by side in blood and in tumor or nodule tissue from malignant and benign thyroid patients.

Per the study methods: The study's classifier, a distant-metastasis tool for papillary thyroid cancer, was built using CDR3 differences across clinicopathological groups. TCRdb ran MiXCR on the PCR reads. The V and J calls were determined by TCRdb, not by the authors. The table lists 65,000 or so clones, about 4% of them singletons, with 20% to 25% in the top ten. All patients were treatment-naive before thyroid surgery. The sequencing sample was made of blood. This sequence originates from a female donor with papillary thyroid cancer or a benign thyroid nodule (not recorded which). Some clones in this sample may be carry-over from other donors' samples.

CDR3 protein: CASSLPRPINQPQHF. In nucleotides, the CDR3 is TGTGCCAGCAGTTTACCCCGTCCTATCAATCAGCCCCAGCATTTT. The chain employs TRBV28 and TRBJ1-5; D is uncertain. Trimming removed 2 bases from V and 3 bases from J, with 11 bases in between. Germline-derived CDR1 and CDR2 are MDHEN and SYDVKM. The CDR3 spans 15 residues.